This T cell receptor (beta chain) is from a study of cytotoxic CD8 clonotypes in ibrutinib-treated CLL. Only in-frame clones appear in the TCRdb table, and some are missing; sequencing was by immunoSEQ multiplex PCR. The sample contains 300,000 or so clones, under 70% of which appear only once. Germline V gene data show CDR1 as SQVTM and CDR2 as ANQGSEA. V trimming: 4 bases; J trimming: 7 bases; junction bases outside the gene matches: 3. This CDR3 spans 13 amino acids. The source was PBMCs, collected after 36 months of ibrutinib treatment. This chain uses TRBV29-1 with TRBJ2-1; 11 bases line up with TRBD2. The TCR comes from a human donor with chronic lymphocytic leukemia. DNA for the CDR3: TGCAGCGTTGGATGGACTAGCGGGAATGAGCAGTTCTTC. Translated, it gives CSVGWTSGNEQFF.